These 9 T cell receptor beta chains originate from one sample sequenced in a study of T-cell reconstitution after alpha-beta-depleted transplantation in children. Unique molecular identifiers were incorporated when the TCRbeta library was constructed. TCRdb reanalysed the PCR reads using MiXCR and keeps one entry per CDR3 protein. The sample consists of about 1,000,000 distinct CDR3 sequences, about 31% of them appearing once. The sample in question was PBMCs, mostly from graft donor cells, obtained 360 days after TCRalphabeta/CD19-depleted stem cell transplant. These receptors were obtained from a boy younger than two who had a stem cell transplant for SCID, so the T cells may come from the graft donor.

The chain recombines TRBV4-1 with TRBJ1-1, with 10 positions matching TRBD1. Looked up from germline, CDR1 is MGHRA and CDR2 is YSYEKL. This CDR3 has 19 amino acids. V lost 0 bases and J lost 1; bases outside the gene matches: 11. The CDR3 sequence: CASSQDPYRTGGKNTEAFF. The CDR3 DNA reads as TGCGCCAGCAGCCAAGATCCGTATCGGACAGGGGGAAAGAACACTGAAGCTTTCTTT.

This clonotype was seen a few times. The CDR3 DNA is TGTGCCAGCAGCCTAGTGGGGACTCCAGCAGCTTTCTTT. This gives the protein CASSLVGTPAAFF. V is TRBV6-6 and J is TRBJ1-1; maybe TRBD1 (5 bases). V lost 6 bases to trimming and J lost 10 bases, with 18 bases between them. The CDR3 loop spans 13 amino acids. Germline CDR1 is MNHNY and CDR2 is SVGAGI (reference sequence).

The chain couples TRBV20-1 to TRBJ2-1; no clear D. Germline V gene sequence: CDR1 DFQATT, CDR2 SNEGSKA (reference sequence). The germline V and J ends were trimmed by 0 bases and 12 bases, with 15 bases remaining between them. The CDR3 is made up of 13 amino acids. The CDR3, as DNA: TGCAGTGCTAGAGAGGGGTTGGGTGAGCGGCAGTTCTTC. It encodes CSAREGLGERQFF.

V gene TRBV7-2 combines with J gene TRBJ2-1, with 7 bases matching TRBD1. After removal of 3 bases from V and 9 bases from J, the junction contained 11 bases not matched to a gene. The CDR3 length is 15 residues. The germline gives CDR1 SGHTA, CDR2 FQGNSA. DNA for the CDR3: TGTGCCAGCAGCTTCGGAACAGGGGTTGCGGGTGAGCAGTTCTTC. Protein: CASSFGTGVAGEQFF.

The chain employs TRBV7-9 and TRBJ2-1; D is unresolved. Trimming stripped 3 bases from V and 9 bases from J, with 12 bases between. The CDR3 is 13 residues long. Germline lookup yields CDR1 SEHNR and CDR2 FQNEAQ (reference sequence). In DNA form, the CDR3 reads TGTGCCAGCAGCTTGGCGATTAATGGTGAGCAGTTCTTC. This gives the protein CASSLAINGEQFF.

Only a few counts were recorded for this clonotype. The CDR3 bases are TGCGCCAGCAGCTTCCAGATGATCGGGGAGCTGTTTTTT. Protein: CASSFQMIGELFF. The chain links TRBV5-1 to TRBJ2-2; D gene uncertain. The CDR3 is 13 amino acids. The germline V and J ends were trimmed by 2 bases and 7 bases, with 9 bases remaining between them. Germline loops: CDR1 SGHRS, CDR2 YFSETQ.

The rearrangement joins TRBV2 to TRBJ1-3; D gene ambiguous. Trimming shortened V by 11 bases and J by 0 bases, and 17 bases separated the two germline ends. Germline assignment: CDR1 SNHLY and CDR2 FYNNEI. The CDR3 spans 15 residues. CDR3 DNA: TGTGCCTCCAGATCCGAGCTTATCTCTGGAAACACCATATATTTT. This encodes CASRSELISGNTIYF.

This clonotype was found a few times. This chain uses TRBV5-5 with TRBJ2-5; D remains unclear. The CDR3 is 14 residues long. Looked up from germline, CDR1 is SGHKS and CDR2 is YYEKEE (reference sequence). V was shortened by 4 bases and J by 1 base, with 11 bases between the two germline ends. CDR3 nucleotides: TGTGCCAGCAGCCCCGAGTGGACCCAAGAGACCCAGTACTTC. It specifies CASSPEWTQETQYF.

The genes are TRBV5-1 and TRBJ2-7, with TRBD1 matching over 9 bases. This CDR3 spans 14 amino acids. V shed 5 bases and J 4 bases; nucleotides not matched to a gene: 7. Germline lookup yields CDR1 SGHRS and CDR2 YFSETQ. This CDR3 is CASRGAGTGYEQYF. CDR3 nucleotides: TGCGCCAGCAGGGGTGCCGGGACAGGGTACGAGCAGTACTTC.